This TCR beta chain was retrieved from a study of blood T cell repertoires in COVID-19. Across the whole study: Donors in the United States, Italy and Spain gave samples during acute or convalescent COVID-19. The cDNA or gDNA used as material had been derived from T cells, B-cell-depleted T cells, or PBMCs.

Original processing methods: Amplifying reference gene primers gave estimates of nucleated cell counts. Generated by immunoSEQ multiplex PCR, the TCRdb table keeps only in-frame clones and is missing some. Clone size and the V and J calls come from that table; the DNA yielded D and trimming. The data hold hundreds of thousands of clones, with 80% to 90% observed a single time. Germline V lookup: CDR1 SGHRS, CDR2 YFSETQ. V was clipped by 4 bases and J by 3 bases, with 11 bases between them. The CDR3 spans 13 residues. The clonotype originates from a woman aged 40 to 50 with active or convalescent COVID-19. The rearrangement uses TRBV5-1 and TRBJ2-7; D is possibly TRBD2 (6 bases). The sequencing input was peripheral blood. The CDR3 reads CASSHGTVYEQYF. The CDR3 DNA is TGCGCCAGCAGCCACGGGACTGTCTACGAGCAGTACTTC.